This T cell receptor (beta chain) was obtained from a study of T cells in Graves' hyperthyroidism and ophthalmopathy. As for the study in general: Upon initial diagnosis and before any treatment, peripheral blood was collected. Study results and limitations: Model-based prediction identified ophthalmopathy a median roughly 5.9 months prior to its onset. Ophthalmopathy was separated from stable hyperthyroidism by a 13 V-J model.

Amplification of TCR beta CDR3 regions was performed using RNA transcripts as template. TCR CDR3 regions were first amplified by RT-PCR with HTBI primers. Via MiXCR, TCRdb re-called the multiplex PCR reads, giving one row per CDR3 protein. This table holds 450,000 to 650,000 distinct CDR3 sequences, 12% to 15% found once. Diagnostic decisions used clinical symptoms, serum thyroxine and TRAb, thyroid ultrasound and orbital computed tomography. The CDR3 is made up of 19 amino acids. The V end lost 5 bases, the J end lost 0 bases, and 23 bases lay between the germline ends. Per germline, CDR1 MNHEY and CDR2 SMNVEV (reference sequence). A remark on this clonotype: Its antigen is not known.

The sequenced material came from blood. The source is a woman aged 18-30 years with Graves' ophthalmopathy. This rearrangement joins TRBV27 to TRBJ1-3; D call uncertain. This chain's CDR3 is CASSPGLLVGKISGNTIYF. The CDR3 bases are TGTGCCAGCAGTCCTGGACTTCTTGTGGGTAAAATCTCTGGAAACACCATATATTTT.